These T cell receptor beta chains were read from a single sample in a study of Tregs in tolerant kidney transplant recipients. TCRdb's copy holds only in-frame clones and misses some; the assay was immunoSEQ multiplex PCR. The data show some 60,000 clones, about 83% seen once. The sequenced sample was CD4+ T cells from blood. These receptors all stem from a human donor in good health. Both conserved end residues are part of each CDR3. A D gene is named only where the DNA matches it firmly. Rows give clone size only sometimes, using once, few, many, or a class for an expanded clone.

v_gene	len	d_gene	abundance	j_gene	CDR3nt	CDR3aa
TRBV6-5	15	TRBD1	NA	TRBJ2-1	TGTGCCAGCAGTTACGTGGGACAGACTCCCAATGAGCAGTTCTTC	CASSYVGQTPNEQFF
TRBV7-2	15	NA	NA	TRBJ1-1	TGTGCCAGCAGCTTATCATACAGGGTGGATACTGAAGCTTTCTTT	CASSLSYRVDTEAFF
TRBV21-1	18	NA	NA	TRBJ2-5	TGTGCCTACTCCCACTGCCTGCGGGGACTAGAGCTCCAAGAGACCCAGTACTTC	CAYSHCLRGLELQETQYF
TRBV10-1	13	TRBD1	medium-sized	TRBJ1-2	TGCGCCAGCAGTGAAGACAGGGACTATGGCTACACCTTC	CASSEDRDYGYTF
TRBV19	11	NA	once	TRBJ2-5	TGTGCGAGCCGAAGTGGAGAGACCCAGTACTTC	CASRSGETQYF
TRBV2	13	NA	NA	TRBJ2-1	TGTGCCAGCAGTTCTTACCTCACTGGTGAGCAGTTCTTC	CASSSYLTGEQFF
TRBV11-2	13	TRBD1	once	TRBJ1-2	TGTGCCAGCAGAAGGACAGGGGGTTGGGGCTACACCTTC	CASRRTGGWGYTF
TRBV30	11	NA	NA	TRBJ1-2	TGTGCCTGGAGTGTTCAGGGAGGCTACACCTTC	CAWSVQGGYTF
TRBV6-1	15	NA	once	TRBJ2-3	TGTGCCAGCAGTGAAGCGGGAGTCATATTGGATACGCAGTATTTT	CASSEAGVILDTQYF
TRBV7-2	16	TRBD2	NA	TRBJ2-7	TGTGCCAGCAGCCCTTCTGGCGGGGGGGCTCTCTACGAGCAGTACTTC	CASSPSGGGALYEQYF
TRBV7-2	15	TRBD1	NA	TRBJ2-3	TGTGCCAGCAGCGCCCCGGACAGGGCAGCAGATACGCAGTATTTT	CASSAPDRAADTQYF
TRBV7-9	15	NA	NA	TRBJ2-5	TGTGCCAGCAGCTTACTGGGATCTACGGGAGAGACCCAGTACTTC	CASSLLGSTGETQYF
TRBV7-2	18	TRBD1	NA	TRBJ1-2	TGTGCCAGCAGCTTAGCCGGGACAGGGGCTAACTGGAACTATGGCTACACCTTC	CASSLAGTGANWNYGYTF
TRBV9	16	TRBD2	NA	TRBJ2-3	TGTGCCAGCAGCGTAGGAACGGGAGGGGGCACAGATACGCAGTATTTT	CASSVGTGGGTDTQYF
TRBV5-1	17	TRBD1	NA	TRBJ1-6	TGCGCCAGCAGCCCCAACCTCCCGGGACAGGGGAATTCACCCCTCCACTTT	CASSPNLPGQGNSPLHF
TRBV28	16	NA	NA	TRBJ1-5	TGTGCCAGCAGTTTAAATCCGAGGGTTGGCAATCAGCCCCAGCATTTT	CASSLNPRVGNQPQHF
TRBV19	14	NA	NA	TRBJ2-4	TGTGCCAGTAGTCCACGGGACTGGAGGAACATTCAGTACTTC	CASSPRDWRNIQYF
TRBV30	15	NA	NA	TRBJ1-6	TGTGCCTGGAGTCTCTCACTTCCTGGGGTCTCACCCCTCCACTTT	CAWSLSLPGVSPLHF
TRBV7-6	18	NA	NA	TRBJ1-3	TGTGCCAGCAGCTTAGTGCCAGGGGATGGGGGCTCTGGAAACACCATATATTTT	CASSLVPGDGGSGNTIYF
TRBV19	14	NA	NA	TRBJ2-5	TGTGCCAGTAGTATTCCGGGGATTAAAGAGACCCAGTACTTC	CASSIPGIKETQYF
TRBV13	16	NA	NA	TRBJ1-2	TGTGCCAGCAGCCTATACGGCCAGGGTGGAAACTATGGCTACACCTTC	CASSLYGQGGNYGYTF
TRBV28	14	NA	NA	TRBJ1-2	TGTGCCAGCAGTCCACTAAGCGACAGGAAGGGCTACACCTTC	CASSPLSDRKGYTF
TRBV4-3	16	TRBD1	NA	TRBJ2-7	TGCGCCAGCAGCCTCCGGGACAGGGGGCCAGGGGACGAGCAGTACTTC	CASSLRDRGPGDEQYF